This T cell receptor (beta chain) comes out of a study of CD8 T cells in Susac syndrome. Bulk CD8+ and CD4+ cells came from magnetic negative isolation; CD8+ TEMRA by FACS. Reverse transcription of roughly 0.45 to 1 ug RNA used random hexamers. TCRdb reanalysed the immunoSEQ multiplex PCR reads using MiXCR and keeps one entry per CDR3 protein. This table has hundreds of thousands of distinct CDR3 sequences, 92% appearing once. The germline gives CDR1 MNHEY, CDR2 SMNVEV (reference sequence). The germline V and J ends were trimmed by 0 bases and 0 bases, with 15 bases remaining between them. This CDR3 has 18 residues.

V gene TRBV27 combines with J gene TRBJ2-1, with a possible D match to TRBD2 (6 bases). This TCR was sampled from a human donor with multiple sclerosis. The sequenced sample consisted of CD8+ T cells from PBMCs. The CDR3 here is CASSLSAAGLYSYNEQFF. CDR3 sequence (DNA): TGTGCCAGCAGTTTATCGGCGGCGGGGCTCTACTCCTACAATGAGCAGTTCTTC.